The following is a T cell receptor (beta chain) sequence with its context. Its antigen remains unknown. The data derive from a study of tumor-infiltrating lymphocytes in localized non-small cell lung cancer. Looking at the study overall: Some samples were collected after neoadjuvant chemotherapy; smokers, never-smokers and several histologies were included. General observations from the study: IM1 and IM2 tumors showed no difference in T-cell fraction.

This CDR3 has 16 residues. Germline loops: CDR1 SEHNR, CDR2 FQNEAQ (reference sequence). V dropped 1 base and J dropped 2 bases, with 15 bases sitting between them. This table comes from immunoSEQ multiplex PCR, and its TCRdb copy is limited to in-frame clones, with some not included. Of 4,500 to 7,000 clones detected, over 75% appear once; the ten largest clones hold approximately 9.8%. The genes are TRBV7-9 and TRBJ2-7, with D possibly being TRBD2 (6 bases). The material sequenced was lung tumor tissue. The clonotype was recovered from a human donor with non-small cell lung cancer. CDR3 DNA: TGTGCCAGCAGCTTAGGAAGCGGGTATAGCACCTACGAGCAGTACTTC. Encoded protein: CASSLGSGYSTYEQYF.